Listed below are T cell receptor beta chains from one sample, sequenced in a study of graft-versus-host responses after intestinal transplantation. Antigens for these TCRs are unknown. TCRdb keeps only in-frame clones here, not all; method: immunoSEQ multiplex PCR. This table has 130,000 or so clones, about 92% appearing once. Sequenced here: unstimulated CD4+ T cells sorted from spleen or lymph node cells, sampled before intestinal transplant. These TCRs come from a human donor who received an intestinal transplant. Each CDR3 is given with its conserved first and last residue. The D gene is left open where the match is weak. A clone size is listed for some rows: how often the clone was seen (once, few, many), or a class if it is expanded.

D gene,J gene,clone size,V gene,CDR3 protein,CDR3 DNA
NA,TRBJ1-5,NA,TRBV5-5,CASSLGGGGLGPQHF,TGTGCCAGCAGTTTGGGTGGCGGAGGATTGGGGCCCCAGCATTTT
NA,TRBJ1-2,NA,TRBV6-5,CASSYTSATYGYTF,TGTGCCAGCAGTTACACATCGGCTACTTATGGCTACACCTTC
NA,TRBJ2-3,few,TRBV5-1,CASSLGQFTDTQYF,TGCGCCAGCAGCTTGGGGCAATTCACAGATACGCAGTATTTT
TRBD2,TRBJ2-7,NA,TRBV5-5,CASTPLLAGETYEQYF,TGTGCCAGCACCCCGTTACTAGCGGGGGAAACCTACGAGCAGTACTTC
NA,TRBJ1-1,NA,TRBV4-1,CASSQRTLMRNTEAFF,TGCGCCAGCAGCCAAAGGACCCTCATGAGGAACACTGAAGCTTTCTTT
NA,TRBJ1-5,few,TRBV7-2,CASSLDRGNQPQHF,TGTGCCAGCAGCTTAGACAGGGGCAATCAGCCCCAGCATTTT
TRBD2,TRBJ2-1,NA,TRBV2,CASSEGGGGYNEQFF,TGTGCCAGCAGTGAAGGCGGGGGAGGCTACAATGAGCAGTTCTTC
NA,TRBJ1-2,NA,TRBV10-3,CAISGGEGYGYTF,TGTGCCATCAGTGGAGGGGAAGGCTATGGCTACACCTTC
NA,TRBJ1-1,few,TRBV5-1,CASSFDGNTEAFF,TGCGCCAGCTCCTTCGACGGGAACACTGAAGCTTTCTTT
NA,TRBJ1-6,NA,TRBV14,CASSRGGTLHF,TGTGCCAGCAGCCGAGGGGGTACCCTCCACTTT
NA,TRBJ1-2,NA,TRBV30,CAWKGGAYGYTF,TGTGCCTGGAAGGGGGGCGCCTATGGCTACACCTTC
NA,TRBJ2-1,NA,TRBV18,CASQGSSYNEQFF,TGTGCCAGCCAAGGGAGCTCCTACAATGAGCAGTTCTTC
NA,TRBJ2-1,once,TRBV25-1,CASRSGPTGEQFF,TGTGCCAGCAGGAGTGGGCCCACCGGGGAGCAGTTCTTC
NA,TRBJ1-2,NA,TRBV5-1,CASSLGQTPRYGYTF,TGCGCCAGCAGCTTGGGACAGACCCCTAGGTATGGCTACACCTTC
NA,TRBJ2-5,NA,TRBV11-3,CASSPTRKETQYF,TGTGCCAGCAGCCCTACTAGGAAAGAGACCCAGTACTTC
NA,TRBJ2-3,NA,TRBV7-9,CASSLRATSTDTQYF,TGTGCCAGCAGCTTACGAGCGACTAGCACAGATACGCAGTATTTT
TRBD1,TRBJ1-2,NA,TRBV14,CASSRTGAWINGYTF,TGTGCCAGCAGCCGAACAGGGGCTTGGATCAATGGCTACACCTTC
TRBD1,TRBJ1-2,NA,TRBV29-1,CSVLEAGGTNYGYTF,TGCAGCGTCCTCGAGGCAGGGGGGACTAACTATGGCTACACCTTC
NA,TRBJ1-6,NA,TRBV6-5,CASSYSQGYNSPLHF,TGTGCCAGCAGTTACAGCCAGGGGTATAATTCACCCCTCCACTTT
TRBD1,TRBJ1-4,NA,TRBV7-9,CASSLSTGANEKLFF,TGTGCCAGCAGCTTAAGCACAGGGGCTAATGAAAAACTGTTTTTT
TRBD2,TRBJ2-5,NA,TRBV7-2,CASSLVSSGQETQYF,TGTGCCAGCAGCTTAGTCTCTAGCGGCCAAGAGACCCAGTACTTC
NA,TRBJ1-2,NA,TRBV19,CASRGLANYGYTF,TGTGCCAGTAGGGGCCTGGCTAACTATGGCTACACCTTC
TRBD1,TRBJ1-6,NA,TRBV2,CASMQPGGPDSPLHF,TGTGCCAGCATGCAGCCAGGGGGCCCAGATTCACCCCTCCACTTT
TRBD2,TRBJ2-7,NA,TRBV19,CASSILAGGNYEQYF,TGTGCCAGTAGTATCCTAGCGGGGGGAAACTACGAGCAGTACTTC
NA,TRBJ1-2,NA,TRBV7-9,CASSFGRNYGYTF,TGTGCCAGCAGCTTCGGACGGAACTATGGCTACACCTTC
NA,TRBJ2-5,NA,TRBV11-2,CASSPVHGGGGWETQYF,TGTGCCAGCAGCCCGGTACACGGAGGGGGGGGATGGGAGACCCAGTACTTC
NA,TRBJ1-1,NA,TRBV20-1,CSVGTSTEAFF,TGCAGTGTTGGGACATCCACTGAAGCTTTCTTT
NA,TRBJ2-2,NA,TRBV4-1,CASSQADTGELFF,TGCGCCAGCAGCCAAGCGGACACCGGGGAGCTGTTTTTT
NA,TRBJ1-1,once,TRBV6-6,CASSYAGWATEAFF,TGTGCCAGCAGTTATGCAGGGTGGGCCACTGAAGCTTTCTTT
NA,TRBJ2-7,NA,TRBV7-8,CASSLVRYEQYF,TGTGCCAGCAGCTTAGTTAGATACGAGCAGTACTTC
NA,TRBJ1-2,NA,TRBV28,CASSLGHYGYTF,TGTGCCAGCAGCCTCGGGCACTATGGCTACACCTTC
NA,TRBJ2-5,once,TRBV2,CASSDWNQETQYF,TGTGCCAGCAGTGACTGGAACCAAGAGACCCAGTACTTC
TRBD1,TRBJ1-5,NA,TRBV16,CASSQSGGQSNQPQHF,TGTGCCAGCAGCCAATCGGGGGGACAGAGCAATCAGCCCCAGCATTTT
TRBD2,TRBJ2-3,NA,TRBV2,CASTAGGSTDTQYF,TGTGCCAGCACTGCGGGGGGGTCCACAGATACGCAGTATTTT
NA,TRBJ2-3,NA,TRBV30,CAWRTWGGTDTQYF,TGTGCCTGGAGGACGTGGGGGGGCACAGATACGCAGTATTTT
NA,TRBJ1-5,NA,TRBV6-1,CASSSGTTQHF,TGTGCCAGCAGCTCCGGGACAACCCAGCATTTT
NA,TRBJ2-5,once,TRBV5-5,CASSRITETQYF,TGTGCCAGCAGCAGAATTACAGAGACCCAGTACTTC
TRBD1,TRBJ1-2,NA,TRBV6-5,CASSPFRRGDGYTF,TGTGCCAGCAGCCCCTTTCGCAGGGGGGACGGCTACACCTTC
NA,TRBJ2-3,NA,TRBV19,CASSIAPRGTDTQYF,TGTGCCAGTAGTATAGCACCGAGGGGGACAGATACGCAGTATTTT
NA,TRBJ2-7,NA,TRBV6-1,CASSAGRAYEQYF,TGTGCCAGCAGTGCGGGACGGGCTTACGAGCAGTACTTC
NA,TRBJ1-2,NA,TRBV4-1,CASSAGRGSVDGYTF,TGCGCCAGCAGTGCAGGAAGGGGGTCGGTTGATGGCTACACCTTC
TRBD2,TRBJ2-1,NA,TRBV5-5,CASSSLVGGVGNEQFF,TGTGCCAGCAGCTCCTTGGTGGGGGGGGTAGGTAATGAGCAGTTCTTC
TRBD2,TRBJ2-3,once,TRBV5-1,CASSLVRGGTDTQYF,TGCGCCAGCAGCTTGGTCCGGGGGGGCACAGATACGCAGTATTTT
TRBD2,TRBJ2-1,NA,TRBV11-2,CASSLLAGGAYNEQFF,TGTGCCAGCAGCCTACTAGCGGGGGGAGCTTACAATGAGCAGTTCTTC
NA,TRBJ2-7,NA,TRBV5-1,CASSPTGLILYEQYF,TGCGCCAGCAGCCCCACAGGGCTGATCCTATACGAGCAGTACTTC
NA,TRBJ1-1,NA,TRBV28,CASSHNVWNTEAFF,TGTGCCAGCAGTCATAATGTCTGGAACACTGAAGCTTTCTTT
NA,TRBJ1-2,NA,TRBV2,CASSVIFVGFYGYTF,TGTGCCAGCAGTGTAATATTCGTTGGGTTCTATGGCTACACCTTC
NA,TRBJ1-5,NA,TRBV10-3,CAISEGRDQPQHF,TGTGCCATCAGTGAGGGCAGGGATCAGCCCCAGCATTTT
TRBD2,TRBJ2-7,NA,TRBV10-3,CAISDIGTRRYEQYF,TGTGCCATCAGTGATATCGGGACTAGAAGGTACGAGCAGTACTTC
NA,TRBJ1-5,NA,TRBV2,CASSEVLSFQPQHF,TGTGCCAGCAGTGAAGTATTATCGTTTCAGCCCCAGCATTTT
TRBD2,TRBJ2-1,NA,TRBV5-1,CASSKDGLAGYNEQFF,TGCGCCAGCAGCAAAGACGGACTAGCGGGGTACAATGAGCAGTTCTTC
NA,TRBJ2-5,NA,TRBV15,CATSRGPGTETQYF,TGTGCCACCAGCAGAGGTCCAGGGACGGAGACCCAGTACTTC
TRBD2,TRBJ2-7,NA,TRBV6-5,CASMGLGLAVYEQYF,TGTGCCAGCATGGGCCTAGGACTAGCCGTCTACGAGCAGTACTTC
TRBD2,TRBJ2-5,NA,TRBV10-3,CAISSPGLAGETQYF,TGTGCCATCAGCTCCCCCGGACTAGCTGGGGAGACCCAGTACTTC
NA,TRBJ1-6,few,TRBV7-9,CASSLFLYGGGQPSPLHF,TGTGCCAGCAGCCTCTTTCTCTACGGGGGTGGGCAACCTTCACCCCTCCACTTT
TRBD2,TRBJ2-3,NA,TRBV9,CASSVLGAGGSTDTQYF,TGTGCCAGCAGCGTACTGGGAGCGGGGGGCAGCACAGATACGCAGTATTTT
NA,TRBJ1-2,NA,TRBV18,CASSPETVGYGYTF,TGTGCCAGCTCACCTGAGACAGTGGGCTATGGCTACACCTTC